The 21 T cell receptor beta chains in this list originate from one sample, sequenced in a study of blood T cell repertoires in COVID-19. Generated by immunoSEQ multiplex PCR, the TCRdb table keeps only in-frame clones and is missing some. The table lists some 300,000 clones, 75% to 90% of them singletons, with approximately 2% in the top ten. Input material: peripheral blood. These receptors came from a man younger than 35 with active or convalescent COVID-19.

The chain carries TRBV14 and TRBJ2-7; tentative D call: TRBD1 (5 bases). V was cut by 4 bases and J by 2 bases, with 12 bases left in between. The CDR3 sequence is 14 residues long. Per the germline V gene, CDR1 is SGHDN and CDR2 is FVKESK. The CDR3 DNA sequence: TGTGCCAGCAGCCTCAGAGACAGACCCTACGAGCAGTACTTC. Translating it yields CASSLRDRPYEQYF.

V is TRBV10-2 and J is TRBJ1-1, with TRBD1 as a possible D gene (6 bases). Trimming removed 6 bases at V and 1 base at J, with 9 bases between. The CDR3 has 13 amino acids. Germline V gene sequence: CDR1 WSHSY, CDR2 SAAADI. The DNA for the CDR3 is TGCGCCAGCAGGGAACAGGGGAACACTGAAGCTTTCTTT. The encoded protein is CASREQGNTEAFF.

This sequence joins TRBV10-2 and TRBJ2-3; 7 nucleotides line up with TRBD2. Per the germline V gene, CDR1 is WSHSY and CDR2 is SAAADI. There are 14 residues in the CDR3. The V gene end was trimmed by 6 bases and the J gene end by 0 bases; junction bases not matched to a gene: 3. The CDR3: CASSLAGSTDTQYF. CDR3 DNA sequence: TGCGCCAGCAGCTTAGCGGGCAGCACAGATACGCAGTATTTT.

J is TRBJ2-7 and V is TRBV19; 12 positions agree with TRBD2. Germline values: CDR1 LNHDA, CDR2 SQIVND (reference sequence). This CDR3 spans 18 amino acids. The V and J ends lost 8 bases and 4 bases, in that order; junction bases with no gene match: 18. As DNA, the CDR3 is TGTGCCAGTTCAAGACTAGCGGGAGTCGGTTCGAATCCTTACGAGCAGTACTTC. This gives the protein CASSRLAGVGSNPYEQYF.

CDR3 in DNA: TGTGCCAGTAGTCCCCTAGGGGGCACAGATACGCAGTATTTT. Residues: CASSPLGGTDTQYF. The chain is built from TRBV19 and TRBJ2-3, with TRBD1 as a possible D gene (5 bases). The CDR3 spans 14 residues. V was clipped by 5 bases and J by 1 base, with 10 bases between them. The germline CDR1 and CDR2 sequences are LNHDA and SQIVND (reference sequence).

This clone was recorded a few times. The chain carries TRBV19 and TRBJ2-3; D is unclear. V was pared by 5 bases and J by 0 bases, with 9 bases between. CDR1 and CDR2 (germline): LNHDA, SQIVND (reference sequence). This CDR3 is built from 14 residues. The CDR3: CASSLSSSTDTQYF. CDR3 bases: TGTGCCAGTAGTCTGTCCTCTAGCACAGATACGCAGTATTTT.

The chain recombines TRBV5-8 with TRBJ2-1; 8 bases are a match to TRBD2. Germline V gene data show CDR1 as SGHTS and CDR2 as YDEGEE. The CDR3 consists of 14 residues. J was trimmed by 0 bases and V by 6 bases; bases with no gene match: 2. The CDR3 reads CASTRGASYNEQFF. DNA of the CDR3: TGTGCCAGCACGCGGGGGGCCTCCTACAATGAGCAGTTCTTC.

The V gene is TRBV4-1, the J gene TRBJ2-7; D possibly corresponds to TRBD2 (6 bases). Per germline, CDR1 MGHRA and CDR2 YSYEKL. CDR3 length: 15 residues. Trimming cost V 0 bases and J 2 bases, with 11 bases left between them. The CDR3 here is CASSQDRRGTYEQYF. The CDR3 DNA reads TGCGCCAGCAGCCAAGACAGGAGGGGTACCTACGAGCAGTACTTC.

This chain uses TRBV6-2 or TRBV6-3 with TRBJ2-2, with TRBD2 matching 9 bases. Per the germline V gene, CDR1 is MNHEY and CDR2 is SVGEGT. CDR3 length: 14 amino acids. V gave up 4 bases and J gave up 5 bases; unmatched junction bases: 2. The CDR3 protein is CASSSLAGTGELFF. The CDR3 DNA is TGTGCCAGCAGTTCCCTAGCGGGAACCGGGGAGCTGTTTTTT.

This clone was recorded a few times. The CDR3, as DNA: TGTGCCAGTAGTATAGATCTGGCGGGACGAGGTGAGCAGTACTTC. It specifies CASSIDLAGRGEQYF. V usage is TRBV19 and J usage is TRBJ2-7, with D tentatively TRBD2 (6 bases). Germline V gives CDR1 LNHDA, CDR2 SQIVND (reference sequence). This CDR3 is 15 amino acids long. V was trimmed by 0 bases and J by 7 bases, leaving 16 bases between them.

This chain joins TRBV5-1 and TRBJ2-5; possible D gene TRBD1, 6 bases. The CDR3 contains 13 residues. Looked up from germline, CDR1 is SGHRS and CDR2 is YFSETQ. Trimming removed 7 bases from V and 5 bases from J, with 15 bases in between. The CDR3 region is CASGTTGFETQYF. The CDR3 DNA sequence: TGCGCCAGCGGCACGACAGGTTTTGAGACCCAGTACTTC.

The gene calls are TRBV27 and TRBJ1-6; 7 bases map to TRBD1. The CDR3 consists of 17 residues. The trim removed 2 bases at V and 7 bases at J, leaving 11 bases unmatched. Germline-derived CDR1 and CDR2 are MNHEY and SMNVEV (reference sequence). This CDR3 reads CASSLHRDRLWNSPLHF. CDR3 in DNA: TGTGCCAGCAGTTTACACCGGGACAGATTATGGAATTCACCCCTCCACTTT.

The CDR3 DNA reads TGTGCCACAGGGACAGGGGACGACAATGAGCAGTTCTTC. Translated, it gives CATGTGDDNEQFF. The chain has TRBV11-1 and TRBJ2-1; 10 bases map to TRBD1. The V segment lost 10 bases and the J segment 5 bases; nucleotides outside the gene matches: 5. CDR1 is SGHAT, CDR2 FQDESV, per germline (reference sequence). The CDR3 is made up of 13 amino acids.

This chain joins TRBV14 and TRBJ2-1; 9 nucleotides line up with TRBD2. The germline V gene has CDR1 SGHDN and CDR2 FVKESK. J gave up 1 base and V 4 bases, and 17 bases lay outside the gene matches. The CDR3 consists of 20 residues. The CDR3 reads CASSPGGLAGLGNSYNEQFF. DNA for the CDR3: TGTGCCAGCAGCCCCGGGGGGCTAGCGGGACTGGGGAATTCCTACAATGAGCAGTTCTTC.

The chain employs TRBV4-1 and TRBJ2-1, with 7 bases lining up with TRBD1. In germline, CDR1 is MGHRA, CDR2 YSYEKL. Unmatched junction bases numbered 15, after V lost 6 bases and J lost 10 bases. The CDR3 extends over 15 amino acids. The CDR3 is CASRPTRTGRYEQFF. DNA of the CDR3: TGCGCCAGCAGACCTACCCGGACAGGAAGATACGAGCAGTTCTTC.

The rearrangement links TRBV24-1 to TRBJ2-3; maybe TRBD2 (6 bases). The CDR3 has 13 residues. Trimming shortened V by 6 bases and J by 8 bases, and 14 bases separated the two germline ends. Germline V gene data show CDR1 as KGHDR and CDR2 as SFDVKD. CDR3 sequence (DNA): TGTGCCACCAGTTCAGGGAGGACCTCTACGCAGTATTTT. This encodes CATSSGRTSTQYF.

This chain links TRBV4-3 with TRBJ1-2; maybe TRBD1 (5 bases). The germline gives CDR1 LGHNA, CDR2 YSLEER. The CDR3 totals 14 residues. The ends were cut back, 1 base at V and 4 bases at J, with 10 bases in the middle. The CDR3 nucleotides read TGCGCCAGCAGCCAAGTCCAGGGTGGCTATGGCTACACCTTC. Translating it yields CASSQVQGGYGYTF.

The gene calls are TRBV5-4 and TRBJ2-2, with TRBD2 identical over 13 bases. The V gene end was trimmed by 3 bases and the J gene end by 4 bases; junction bases not matched to a gene: 3. The CDR3 is made up of 16 amino acids. From germline, CDR1 is SGHNT and CDR2 YYREEE (reference sequence). CDR3 nucleotide sequence: TGTGCCAGCAGCTCGCGGACTAGCGGGGGCACCGGGGAGCTGTTTTTT. Translation gives CASSSRTSGGTGELFF.

The chain couples TRBV18 to TRBJ1-2, with 8 positions matching TRBD1. This CDR3 region has 17 residues. After removal of 4 bases from V and 7 bases from J, the junction contained 17 bases not matched to a gene. Germline CDR1 KGHSH, CDR2 LQKENI. The CDR3 DNA reads TGTGCCAGCTCACTGACCCGGTCGGACAGGGTTTCGGCTGGCTACACCTTC. This gives the protein CASSLTRSDRVSAGYTF.

In DNA, the CDR3 is TGTGCCAGCAGCCCCTCGAACGCAGGGCAAGAGACCCAGTACTTC. Protein product: CASSPSNAGQETQYF. The chain has TRBV7-7 and TRBJ2-5, with D possibly being TRBD1 (5 bases). CDR1 is SSHAT, CDR2 FNYEAQ, per germline (reference sequence). V lost 5 bases, J lost 2 bases, and 15 bases lay in between. The CDR3 consists of 15 residues.

This clone was seen a single time. V usage is TRBV28 and J usage is TRBJ1-2, with D perhaps matching TRBD1 (5 bases). The germline V gene encodes CDR1 MDHEN and CDR2 SYDVKM. The CDR3 spans 16 residues. Trimming took 4 bases from V and 3 from J, leaving 18 bases between them. The CDR3 here is CASSYNIIQADYGYTF. The CDR3 DNA is TGTGCCAGCAGTTACAATATAATACAGGCTGACTATGGCTACACCTTC.